This TCR beta chain was captured by sequencing in a study of blood T cell repertoires in COVID-19. Looking at the study overall: Spain, Italy and the United States supplied samples that represented acute and convalescent COVID-19.

The CDR3 length is 16 residues. Libraries were prepared by immunoSEQ multiplex PCR; TCRdb keeps only in-frame clonotypes and omits some of them. The top ten clones hold approximately 9.4% of a sample with around 270,000 clones, roughly nine tenths of them seen once. The clonotype was recovered from a man aged 35-49 years who had recovered from COVID-19. The rearrangement uses TRBV12-2 and TRBJ1-2. TRBV12-2 is described as a pseudogene. Sample: peripheral blood. The CDR3 region has the DNA TGTGCAAGTCGCTCAAACCCAAGGGAGCGTCTCTATGGCTACACCTTC. The encoded protein is CASRSNPRERLYGYTF.